A single T cell receptor (beta chain) is shown here with its context. Its antigen remains undetermined. No clone much larger than this one lies a single base away; base qualities are absent. The CDR3 has 15 amino acids, counting the end cysteine and phenylalanine. The read is trimmed to its CDR3 DNA, 45 bases read in frame from base 1. At the junction V is shortened by 3 bases and J by 4 bases; bases outside the gene matches: 7. As encoded in the germline V gene, CDR1 is ENHRY while CDR2 is SYGVKD. This sample is drawn from a study of shared clonotypes between healthy human individuals (dated by TCRdb to about 2020). As for the study more broadly: The cohort included a few men and a couple of women between 18 and 49 years of age. Per donor, leukapheresis produced somewhere between about 0.9 and 9.5 billion PBMCs. Per donor, three plates each were used for CD4 naive and CD4 memory, two for CD8 naive, and one for CD8 memory. The study deeply sequenced blood TCR repertoires of 5 or 6 healthy adults to estimate repertoire size and the extent of clonotype sharing between individuals. Libraries were prepared and TCR repertoires were sequenced by different laboratories using diverse techniques, in order to increase sequencing depth and limit assay-specific biases.

Using the deep immunoSEQ assay, multiplex PCR amplified TCR CDR3 regions from genomic DNA. Genomic DNA extracted from each cell subset was distributed evenly over all wells of several immunoSEQ 96-well plates, and each plate served as one replicate. Each replicate PCR for sorted subsets received around 200 ng genomic DNA, equal to about 30,000 T cell genomes. The purified libraries were quantified using a Qubit 3.0 fluorometer, sized with a Bioanalyzer 2100, and then quantified again using the KAPA Library Quantification kit. Each immunoSEQ 96-well plate was sequenced on its own single-read 150-cycle Illumina NextSeq 550 flow cell. The original methods were these. The immunoSEQ output contained only junctional sequences without quality scores, so filtering could not match that applied to full-length reads. Sequences were annotated with PyIR, a Python wrapper for IgBLAST v1.9, using IMGT germline references to assign V/J genes and CDR3. Reads were removed for weak V/J assignments (E-value above 1e-6), missing CDR3, stop codons, out-of-frame junctions, or ambiguous translated residues. V3J clonotypes were defined by identical inferred V gene, J gene, and CDR3 amino acid sequence. Percentage overlap between repertoires was calculated by dividing the number of shared unique clonotypes by the size of the smaller repertoire. Richness of each repertoire was evaluated using RTK rarefaction, the Chao1 estimator, and Recon v2.1 estimates of unobserved clonotypes. Generation probabilities were computed with OLGA for all TCRbeta clonotypes obtained by the gDNA method from a handful of donors. The source is immuneACCESS, and TCRdb retained only in-frame sequences with V and J called. Part of the clones is not carried over; for the studies checked, unresolved V genes explain less than half of this, and the remainder is unexplained. For V, J and clone size, that table is used; D and trimming come from the DNA. The table for this sample lists over a million clones; approximately 98% of them were counted only once. The ten largest clones add up to roughly 0.4% of the sample.

Healthy HIV-negative adults with no recently reported acute infections or vaccinations were included as donors. Every donor was a Caucasian adult residing in Nashville, Tennessee, USA. CD4+ T cells were enriched by magnetic negative selection, after which naive cells were positively selected on CD45RA and the negative fraction was taken as the memory subset. Blood was obtained by leukapheresis, after which PBMCs were separated by Ficoll-Histopaque density gradient centrifugation and cryopreserved in liquid nitrogen vapor phase. Analytical flow cytometry was used to check the purity and quantity of each magnetically sorted T cell population. From each sorted fraction, genomic DNA was isolated and quantified by UV absorbance on a Nanodrop 2000c. Findings and caveats that apply to the study as a whole: Even with the large sequencing depth, rarefaction of the sorted-subset datasets indicated that sequencing was incomplete. Higher generation probabilities were observed for clonotypes shared by all four sorted-subset donors than for non-shared clonotypes. Pairwise subsampling led to the expectation that sequencing depth would affect the degree of clonotype sharing among donors. Sampling was restricted to blood, and TCR repertoires in tissue are likely to differ from TCR repertoires in blood. The genetic and exposure-history diversity represented was limited by the small number of donors. Sharing across a few donors was observed for about 4.8% of naive CD4, over 3% of naive CD8, over 2% of memory CD4, and around 0.42% of memory CD8 clonotypes. Naive subsets generally had larger estimated clonotype richness than memory subsets.

The rearrangement combines TRBV10-3 with TRBJ2-7; TRBD1 matches 9 bases in the middle. The TCR originated in a man aged 30 to 45 in good health. The sequenced sample was naive CD4+ T cells sorted from blood. In the paper's terms, the cell subset or site label means: CD45RA+ positively selected. The DNA sequence follows: TGTGCCATCAGTGAACGCCGGGACAGGGAATACGAGCAGTACTTC. It translates as CAISERRDREYEQYF.